One and the same sample provided the 14 T cell receptor beta chains below, sequenced in a study of blood T cell repertoires in COVID-19. Sequencing used immunoSEQ multiplex PCR; TCRdb keeps in-frame clones, though not all of them. Of about 440,000 clones listed, 90% are singletons. The sample taken for sequencing was PBMCs or T cells enriched from blood (not recorded which). The receptor set was obtained from a man between 18 and 35 years old who had recovered from COVID-19.

The genes are TRBV27 and TRBJ1-6; D not resolved. The CDR3 runs 13 residues. CDR1 and CDR2 (germline): MNHEY, SMNVEV (reference sequence). V lost 6 bases, J lost 6 bases, and 9 bases lay in between. The CDR3 reads CASRVPGNSPLHF. The CDR3 DNA follows: TGTGCCAGCAGGGTACCGGGTAATTCACCCCTCCACTTT.

Only one count was recorded for this clone. The J gene is TRBJ1-2, the V gene TRBV7-6, with TRBD1 matching 7 bases. V lost 5 bases to trimming and J lost 4 bases; unmatched junction nucleotides: 13. CDR1 and CDR2 (germline): SGHVS, FNYEAQ. The CDR3 has 16 residues. CDR3 protein: CASSAHHRGEIYGYTF. In DNA form, the CDR3 reads TGTGCCAGCAGCGCCCACCACAGGGGAGAAATCTATGGCTACACCTTC.

The V and J genes are TRBV4-1 and TRBJ1-4; D gene unclear. CDR1 is MGHRA, CDR2 YSYEKL, per germline. The CDR3 spans 15 residues. V lost 0 bases, J lost 5 bases, and 10 bases lay in between. The chain's CDR3 is CASSQDRDSNEKLFF. CDR3 sequence (DNA): TGCGCCAGCAGCCAAGATCGGGATAGCAATGAAAAACTGTTTTTT.

V gene TRBV7-2 combines with J gene TRBJ1-1; TRBD1 matches at 7 bases. The CDR3 has 12 amino acids. V gave up 6 bases and J gave up 5 bases; unmatched junction bases: 3. Per the germline V gene, CDR1 is SGHTA and CDR2 is FQGNSA. The CDR3 region has the DNA TGTGCCAGCAGTATCAGGGGGACTGAAGCTTTCTTT. The encoded protein is CASSIRGTEAFF.

J is TRBJ1-1 and V is TRBV29-1; D may be TRBD1 (5 bases). Looked up from germline, CDR1 is SQVTM and CDR2 is ANQGSEA. The CDR3 has 10 amino acids. The V end lost 5 bases, the J end lost 13 bases, and 14 bases lay between the germline ends. Here the CDR3 DNA reads TGCAGCGTTCACCGGGACTTTGGTTTCTTT. Translating it yields CSVHRDFGFF.

The genes are TRBV3-1 (or the pseudogene TRBV3-2) and TRBJ2-7; perhaps TRBD1 as D (5 bases). The CDR3 sequence is 12 residues long. CDR1 is LGHDT, CDR2 YNNKEL, per germline (reference sequence). Trimming removed 1 base at V and 6 bases at J, with 7 bases between. The CDR3 reads CASSQAGREQYF. The CDR3 coding sequence is TGTGCCAGCAGCCAAGCAGGGCGCGAGCAGTACTTC.

V gene TRBV6-5 combines with J gene TRBJ2-2, with D unclear. Germline loops: CDR1 MNHEY, CDR2 SVGAGI. The CDR3 sequence is 12 residues long. Trimming removed 6 bases at V and 2 bases at J, with 4 bases between. The CDR3 sequence is CASRQNTGELFF. CDR3 nucleotide sequence: TGTGCCAGCAGACAAAACACCGGGGAGCTGTTTTTT.

This clone appeared a single time. The CDR3 DNA sequence: TGCAGCGTTGTCGGAGGAGGGGCAGATACGCAGTATTTT. It codes for CSVVGGGADTQYF. J is TRBJ2-3 and V is TRBV29-1; the D gene is possibly TRBD2 (6 bases). This CDR3 spans 13 amino acids. The V end was cut by 4 bases, the J end by 4 bases, with 12 bases between. CDR1 SQVTM and CDR2 ANQGSEA come from the germline V gene.

This clone was counted a single time. V usage is TRBV6-5 and J usage is TRBJ1-1, with D unresolved. V was clipped by 0 bases and J by 1 base, with 6 bases between them. CDR1 MNHEY and CDR2 SVGAGI come from the germline V gene. The CDR3 runs to 14 residues. DNA of the CDR3: TGTGCCAGCAGTTACTCCAGGCGGAACACTGAAGCTTTCTTT. As protein: CASSYSRRNTEAFF.

J is TRBJ1-6 and V is TRBV7-2; 7 bases line up with TRBD1. CDR1 and CDR2 from the germline V gene are SGHTA and FQGNSA. The J segment lost 8 bases and the V segment lost 3 bases, leaving 4 bases of the junction unmatched. This CDR3 region has 14 residues. The CDR3 coding sequence is TGTGCCAGCAGCTTCCTTACAGGGGATTCACCCCTCCACTTT. It yields the protein CASSFLTGDSPLHF.

The chain has TRBV6-4 and TRBJ2-7; 10 bases agree with TRBD2. The V and J ends lost 8 bases and 1 base, in that order; junction bases with no gene match: 8. The CDR3 is made up of 15 amino acids. CDR1 is MRHNA, CDR2 SNTAGT, per germline. CDR3 DNA: TGTGCCAGCGGGGGGAGGACTAGCGGTTCCTACGAGCAGTACTTC. It translates to CASGGRTSGSYEQYF.

This chain joins TRBV6-5 and TRBJ2-5; 7 bases are shared with TRBD2. From germline, CDR1 is MNHEY and CDR2 SVGAGI. The V gene end was trimmed by 6 bases and the J gene end by 4 bases; junction bases not matched to a gene: 5. This CDR3 is 13 amino acids long. CDR3 sequence reads: CASRPPGGETQYF. CDR3 sequence (DNA): TGTGCCAGCAGACCGCCGGGGGGAGAGACCCAGTACTTC.

The chain is built from TRBV27 and TRBJ1-2, with 8 positions matching TRBD1. Unmatched junction bases numbered 9, after V lost 5 bases and J lost 4 bases. Per germline, CDR1 MNHEY and CDR2 SMNVEV (reference sequence). CDR3 length: 15 amino acids. The CDR3 region is CASSAAGTGAYGYTF. The CDR3 DNA follows: TGTGCCAGCAGTGCAGCCGGGACAGGAGCCTATGGCTACACCTTC.

This sequence joins TRBV5-6 and TRBJ1-1, with D uncertain. CDR1 and CDR2 (germline): SGHDT, YYEEEE. The germline V and J ends were trimmed by 7 bases and 5 bases, with 15 bases remaining between them. The CDR3 sequence is 13 residues long. In DNA form, the CDR3 reads TGTGCCAGCGCCGTGCGGGCGAAAACTGAAGCTTTCTTT. Translated, it gives CASAVRAKTEAFF.